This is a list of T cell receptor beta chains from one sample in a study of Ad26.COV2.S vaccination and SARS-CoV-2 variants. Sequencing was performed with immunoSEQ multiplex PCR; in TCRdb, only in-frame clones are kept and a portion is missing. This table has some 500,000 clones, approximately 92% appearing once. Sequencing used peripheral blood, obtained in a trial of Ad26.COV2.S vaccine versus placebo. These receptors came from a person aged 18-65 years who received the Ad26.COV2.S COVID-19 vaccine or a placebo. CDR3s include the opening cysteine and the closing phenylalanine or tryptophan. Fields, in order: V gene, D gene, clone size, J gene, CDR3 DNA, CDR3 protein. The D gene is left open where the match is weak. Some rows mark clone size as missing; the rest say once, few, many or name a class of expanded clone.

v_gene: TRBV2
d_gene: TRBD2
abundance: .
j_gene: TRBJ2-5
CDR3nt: TGTGCCAGCAGCAAGGGACTAGCGGGCCAAGAGACCCAGTACTTC
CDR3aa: CASSKGLAGQETQYF

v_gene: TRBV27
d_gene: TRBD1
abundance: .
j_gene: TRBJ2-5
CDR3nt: TGTGCCAGCAGTGCGACCCTGACAGGGGCGGAGACCCAGTACTTC
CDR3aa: CASSATLTGAETQYF

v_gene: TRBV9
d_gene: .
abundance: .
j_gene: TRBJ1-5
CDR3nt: TGTGCCAGCAGCGTCGACACCGGGAGCAATCAGCCCCAGCATTTT
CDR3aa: CASSVDTGSNQPQHF

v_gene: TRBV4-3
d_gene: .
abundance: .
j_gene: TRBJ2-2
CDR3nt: TGCGCCAGCAGCCAAGATCCCTTAGGCGATAAAATAACGAACACCGGGGAGCTGTTTTTT
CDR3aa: CASSQDPLGDKITNTGELFF

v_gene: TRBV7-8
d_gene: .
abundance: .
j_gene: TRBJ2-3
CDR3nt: TGTGCCAGCAGCTTAAGAAGCGGGCTAAGCACAGATACGCAGTATTTT
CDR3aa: CASSLRSGLSTDTQYF

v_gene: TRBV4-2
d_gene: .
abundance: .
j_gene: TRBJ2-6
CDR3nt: TGTGCCAGCAGCCAAGTCGGCAGGATCCTCTCTGGGGCCAACGTCCTGACTTTC
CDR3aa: CASSQVGRILSGANVLTF

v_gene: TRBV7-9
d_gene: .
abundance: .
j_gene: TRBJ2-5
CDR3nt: TGTGCCAGCAGCCCTAGTGGATCTGTCGGGACCCAGTACTTC
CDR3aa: CASSPSGSVGTQYF

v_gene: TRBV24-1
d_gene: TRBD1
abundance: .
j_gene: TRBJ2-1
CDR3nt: TGTGCCACCAGTGATTCCGGGACAGGGATATTCAATGAGCAGTTCTTC
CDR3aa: CATSDSGTGIFNEQFF

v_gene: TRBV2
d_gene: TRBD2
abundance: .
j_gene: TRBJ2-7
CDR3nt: TGTGCCAGCAGTCGGCGGGGGGCATACGAGCAGTACTTC
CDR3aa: CASSRRGAYEQYF

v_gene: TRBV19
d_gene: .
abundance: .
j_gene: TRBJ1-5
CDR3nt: TGTGCCAGTAGTATTGTCGGATTTAATCAGCCCCAGCATTTT
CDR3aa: CASSIVGFNQPQHF

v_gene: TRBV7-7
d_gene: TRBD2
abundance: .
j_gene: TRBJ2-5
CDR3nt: TGTGCTAGCAGCGCAGCGGGAGTAGCAGAGACCCAGTACTTC
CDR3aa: CASSAAGVAETQYF

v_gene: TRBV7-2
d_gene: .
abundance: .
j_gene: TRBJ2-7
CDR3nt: TGTGCCAGCAGCTTAGCGTATACAGACTCCTACGAGCAGTACTTC
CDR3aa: CASSLAYTDSYEQYF

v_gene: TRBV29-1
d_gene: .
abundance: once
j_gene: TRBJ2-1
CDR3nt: TGCAGCGTTGACGGAGGGGCCTACAATGAGCAGTTCTTC
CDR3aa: CSVDGGAYNEQFF

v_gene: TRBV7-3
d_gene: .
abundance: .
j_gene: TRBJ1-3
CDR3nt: TGTGCCAGCAGCTTAACAGGTTCAGGCTCTGGAAACACCATATATTTT
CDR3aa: CASSLTGSGSGNTIYF

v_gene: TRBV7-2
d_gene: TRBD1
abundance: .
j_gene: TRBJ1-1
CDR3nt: TGTGCCAGCAGTTGGACAGGGAACACTGAAGCTTTCTTT
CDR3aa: CASSWTGNTEAFF

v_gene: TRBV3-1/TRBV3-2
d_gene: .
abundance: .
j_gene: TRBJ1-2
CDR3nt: TGTGCCAGCAGCCAAGACCCGGCCCACGGATATGGCTACACCTTC
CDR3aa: CASSQDPAHGYGYTF

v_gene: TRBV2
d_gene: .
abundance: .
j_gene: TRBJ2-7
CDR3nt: TGTGCCAGCAGCCTACCTCTCCCTTTTACCTACGAGCAGTACTTC
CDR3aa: CASSLPLPFTYEQYF

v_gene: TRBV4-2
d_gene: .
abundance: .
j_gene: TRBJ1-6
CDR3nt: TGTGCCAGCAGCCAGGGCAGGCGGGACTATAATTCACCCCTCCACTTT
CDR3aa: CASSQGRRDYNSPLHF

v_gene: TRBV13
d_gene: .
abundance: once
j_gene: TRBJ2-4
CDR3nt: TGTGCCAGCAGCTCTACAGGTTATGTCACCTTGGGAGCCAAAAACATTCAGTACTTC
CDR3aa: CASSSTGYVTLGAKNIQYF

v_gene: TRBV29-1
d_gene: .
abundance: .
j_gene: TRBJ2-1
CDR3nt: TGCAGCGTTGAAGACCCAAAATCCTACAATGAGCAGTTCTTC
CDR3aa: CSVEDPKSYNEQFF

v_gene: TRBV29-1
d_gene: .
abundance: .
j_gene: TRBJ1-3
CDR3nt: TGCAGCGTTCGGGTTTCAGGGGTAATAGGAAACACCATATATTTT
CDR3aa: CSVRVSGVIGNTIYF

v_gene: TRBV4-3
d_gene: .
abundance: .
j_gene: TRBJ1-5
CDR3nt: TGCGCCAGCAGCCAAGAGAGGGGCTCCAATCAGCCCCAGCATTTT
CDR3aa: CASSQERGSNQPQHF

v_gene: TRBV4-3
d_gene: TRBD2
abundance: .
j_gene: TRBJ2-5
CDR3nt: TGCGCCAGCAGCCAAGGATGGGCCAGGGAGGGACAAGAGACCCAGTACTTC
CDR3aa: CASSQGWAREGQETQYF

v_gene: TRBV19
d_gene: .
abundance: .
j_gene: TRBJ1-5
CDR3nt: TGTGCCAGTAGCATGAAAAATCAGCCCCAGCATTTT
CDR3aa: CASSMKNQPQHF

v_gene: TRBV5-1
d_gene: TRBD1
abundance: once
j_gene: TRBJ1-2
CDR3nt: TGCGCCAGCAGCTTGGCTCCAGGGGGCTGGTATGGCTACACCTTC
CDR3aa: CASSLAPGGWYGYTF

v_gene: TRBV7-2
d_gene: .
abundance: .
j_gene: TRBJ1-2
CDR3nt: TGTGCCAGCAGCTTAGCGAGGCCCGGACACCGCACTAACTATGGCTACACCTTC
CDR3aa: CASSLARPGHRTNYGYTF

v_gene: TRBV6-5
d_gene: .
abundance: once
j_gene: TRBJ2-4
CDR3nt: TGTGCCAGCAGTTGGGAAGCCAAAAACATTCAGTACTTC
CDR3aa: CASSWEAKNIQYF

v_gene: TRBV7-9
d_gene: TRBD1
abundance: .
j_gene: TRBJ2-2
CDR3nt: TGTGCCAGCAGCCTGAGGGGGCGGGCGAACACCGGGGAGCTGTTTTTT
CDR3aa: CASSLRGRANTGELFF

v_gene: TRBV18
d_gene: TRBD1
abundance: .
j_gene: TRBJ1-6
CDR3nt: TGTGCCAGCTCCCGCGGACAGGGGGCTCTTTCACCCCTCCACTTT
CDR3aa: CASSRGQGALSPLHF

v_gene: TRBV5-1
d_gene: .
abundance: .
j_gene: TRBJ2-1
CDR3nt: TGCGCCAGCAGCCGATCGACATCTCTCGCCTACAATGAGCAGTTCTTC
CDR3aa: CASSRSTSLAYNEQFF

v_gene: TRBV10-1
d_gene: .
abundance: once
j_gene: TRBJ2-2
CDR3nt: TGCGCCAGCAAGGAGGGGGGGGAGCTGTTTTTT
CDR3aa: CASKEGGELFF

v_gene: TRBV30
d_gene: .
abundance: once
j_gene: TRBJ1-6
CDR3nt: TGTGCCTGGGGGGGGTCCTATAATTCACCCCTCCACTTT
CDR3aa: CAWGGSYNSPLHF

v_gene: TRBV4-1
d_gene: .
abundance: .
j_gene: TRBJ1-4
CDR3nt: TGCGCCAGCAGCCAAGAAGCCGTCGGGATCCGCGGGACTGCAACTAATGAAAAACTGTTTTTT
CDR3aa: CASSQEAVGIRGTATNEKLFF

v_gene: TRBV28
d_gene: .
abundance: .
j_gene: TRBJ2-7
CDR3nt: TGTGCCAGCAGCCCCGACATCTCCTACGAGCAGTACTTC
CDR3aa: CASSPDISYEQYF

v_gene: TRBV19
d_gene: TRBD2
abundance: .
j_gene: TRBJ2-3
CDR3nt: TGTGCCAGTAGTCGAGCGGGAGGTGGCACAGATACGCAGTATTTT
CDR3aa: CASSRAGGGTDTQYF

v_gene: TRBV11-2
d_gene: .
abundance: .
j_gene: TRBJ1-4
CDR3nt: TGTGCCAGCAGCTTAGACCGAGCAACTAATGAAAAACTGTTTTTT
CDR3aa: CASSLDRATNEKLFF

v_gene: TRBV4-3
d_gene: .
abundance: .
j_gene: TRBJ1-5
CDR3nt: TGCGCCAGCAGCCCCGCACTCGGACACCAGAATCAGCCCCAGCATTTT
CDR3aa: CASSPALGHQNQPQHF

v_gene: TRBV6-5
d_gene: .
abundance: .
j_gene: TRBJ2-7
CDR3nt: TGTGCCAGCAACCATCCGAGCTCCTACGAGCAGTACTTC
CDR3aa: CASNHPSSYEQYF

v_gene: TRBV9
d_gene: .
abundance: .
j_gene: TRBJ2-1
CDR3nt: TGTGCCAGCAGCGTAGTGGCTAGCGAGGACGCTGAGCAGTTCTTC
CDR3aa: CASSVVASEDAEQFF

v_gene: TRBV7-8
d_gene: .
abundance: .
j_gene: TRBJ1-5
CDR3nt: TGTGCCAGCAGCCTCTCCGATCCGCAGCCCCAGCATTTT
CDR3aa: CASSLSDPQPQHF

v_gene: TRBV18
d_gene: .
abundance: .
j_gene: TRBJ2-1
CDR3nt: TGTGCCAGCTCACCACCGTCAGGTAGCTCCTACAATGAGCAGTTCTTC
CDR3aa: CASSPPSGSSYNEQFF

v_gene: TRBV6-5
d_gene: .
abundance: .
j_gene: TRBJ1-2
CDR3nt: TGTGCCAGCAGTTACGTGGGGGGAAGCAGCGAGGGCTACACCTTC
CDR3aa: CASSYVGGSSEGYTF

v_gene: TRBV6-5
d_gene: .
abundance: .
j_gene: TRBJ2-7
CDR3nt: TGTGCCAGCAGTTACTCGGGGATGGGCCCTCCCTACGAGCAGTACTTC
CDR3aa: CASSYSGMGPPYEQYF

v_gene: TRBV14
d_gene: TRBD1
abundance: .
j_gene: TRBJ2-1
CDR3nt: TGTGCCAGCAGCCGGAGGTTCGGGCAGGGGGCCAATGAGCAGTTCTTC
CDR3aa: CASSRRFGQGANEQFF

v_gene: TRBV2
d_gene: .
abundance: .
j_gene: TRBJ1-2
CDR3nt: TGTGCCAGCAGGTGGTTAGAATATGGCTACACCTTC
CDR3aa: CASRWLEYGYTF

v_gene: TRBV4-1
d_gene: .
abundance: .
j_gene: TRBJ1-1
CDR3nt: TGCGCCAGCAGCCAAGGATATGTCCACCCGAGGGCTTTCTTT
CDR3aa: CASSQGYVHPRAFF

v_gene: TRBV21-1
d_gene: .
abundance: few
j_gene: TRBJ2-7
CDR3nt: TGTGCCAGCAGCAAAAAGACGACTTGGGCAGGGAGCTCCTACGAGCAGTACTTC
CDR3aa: CASSKKTTWAGSSYEQYF

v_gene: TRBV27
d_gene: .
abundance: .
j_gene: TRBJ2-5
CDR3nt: TGTGCCAGCAGTACCCGGGGACGGGGGGAGACCCAGTACTTC
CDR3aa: CASSTRGRGETQYF

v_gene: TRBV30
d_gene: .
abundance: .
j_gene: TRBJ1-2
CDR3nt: TGTGCCTGGAGTGTACTCCACTATGGCTACACCTTC
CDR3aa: CAWSVLHYGYTF

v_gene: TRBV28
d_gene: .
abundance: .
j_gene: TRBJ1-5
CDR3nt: TGTGCCAGCAGTGCCGCAGGGGAAAATAGCAATCAGCCCCAGCATTTT
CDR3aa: CASSAAGENSNQPQHF

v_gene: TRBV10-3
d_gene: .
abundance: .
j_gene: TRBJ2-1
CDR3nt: TGTGCCATCAGTGAGTCGATAGGTTTAAATGAGCAGTTCTTC
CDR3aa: CAISESIGLNEQFF

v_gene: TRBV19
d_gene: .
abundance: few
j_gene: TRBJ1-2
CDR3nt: TGTGCCAGTACCACCGACCGGGACCAGGGTCGGGGCTACACCTTC
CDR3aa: CASTTDRDQGRGYTF

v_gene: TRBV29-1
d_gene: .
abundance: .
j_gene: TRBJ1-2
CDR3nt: TGCAGCGCCGGCCCCAGGGAGACAGGAGGCTATGGCTACACCTTC
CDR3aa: CSAGPRETGGYGYTF

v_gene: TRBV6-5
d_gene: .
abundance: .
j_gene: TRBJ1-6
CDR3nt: TGTGCCAGCAGTTACTGGTCAGGGAATCCCCTCCACTTT
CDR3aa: CASSYWSGNPLHF

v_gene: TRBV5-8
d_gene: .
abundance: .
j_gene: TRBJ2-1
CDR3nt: TGTGCCAGCCCCTTTGCGGTTTTCGGTTCGGTTGGGACTTACAATGAGCAGTTCTTC
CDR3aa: CASPFAVFGSVGTYNEQFF